What follows is one TCR beta chain and its context. These data belong to a study of CD8 T cells in Susac syndrome. Random hexamers were used to reverse transcribe the RNA input (roughly 0.5 to 1 ug). Coverage of TCR beta CDR3 amplification by immunoSEQ multiplex PCR extended to 54 Vbeta and 13 Jbeta. TCRdb re-called the immunoSEQ multiplex PCR reads with MiXCR, one entry per CDR3 protein. Of around 50,000 distinct CDR3 sequences listed, 80% to 95% are singletons. The CDR3 loop spans 16 amino acids. V was clipped by 4 bases and J by 6 bases; unmatched bases: 9. CDR1 MGHRA and CDR2 YSYEKL come from the germline V gene. TCR beta sequences were obtained from blood CD8+ and CD4+ T cells. The healthy controls were matched to patients by age and sex. Purification of the CD8+ and CD4+ T cells relied on negative isolation, and TEMRA cells underwent FACS enrichment.

The sample consisted of CD8+ T cells from PBMCs. This TCR was recovered from a human donor in good health. V gene TRBV4-1 combines with J gene TRBJ2-1, with 10 nucleotides matching TRBD2. The CDR3 loop reads CASSRGPSGSFNEQFF. CDR3 DNA: TGCGCCAGCAGCCGGGGGCCTAGCGGGAGTTTCAATGAGCAGTTCTTC.